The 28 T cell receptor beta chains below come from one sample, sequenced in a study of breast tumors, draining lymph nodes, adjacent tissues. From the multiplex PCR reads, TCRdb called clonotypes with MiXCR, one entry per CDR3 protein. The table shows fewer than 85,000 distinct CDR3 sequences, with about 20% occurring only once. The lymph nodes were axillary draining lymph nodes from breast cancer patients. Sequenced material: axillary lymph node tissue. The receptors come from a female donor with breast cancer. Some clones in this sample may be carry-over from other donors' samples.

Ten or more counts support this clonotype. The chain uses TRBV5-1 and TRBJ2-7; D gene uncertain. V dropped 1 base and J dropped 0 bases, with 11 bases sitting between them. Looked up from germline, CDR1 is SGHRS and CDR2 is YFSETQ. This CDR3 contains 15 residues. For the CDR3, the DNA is TGCGCCAGCAGCTTGAGGGCAGCTCCCTCCTACGAGCAGTACTTC. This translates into CASSLRAAPSYEQYF.

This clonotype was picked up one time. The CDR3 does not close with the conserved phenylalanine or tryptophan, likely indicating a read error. CDR3 amino acids: CASSEGSGLSDNEQFL. In nucleotides, the CDR3 is TGTGCCAGCAGTGAAGGTAGCGGGTTAAGTGACAATGAGCAGTTCCTC. The rearrangement links TRBV2 to TRBJ2-1; TRBD2 matches 7 bases. J lost 5 bases, V lost 1 base, and 8 bases had no gene match. Germline V gives CDR1 SNHLY, CDR2 FYNNEI. This CDR3 comprises 16 residues.

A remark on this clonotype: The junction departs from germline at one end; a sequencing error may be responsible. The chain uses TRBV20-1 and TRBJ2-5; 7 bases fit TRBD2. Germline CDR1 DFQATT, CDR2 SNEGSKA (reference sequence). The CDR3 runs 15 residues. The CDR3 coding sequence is TGCGGTGCCAGAGCAGTGGCGGGAGTGGGAGAGACCCAGTACTTC. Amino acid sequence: CGARAVAGVGETQYF.

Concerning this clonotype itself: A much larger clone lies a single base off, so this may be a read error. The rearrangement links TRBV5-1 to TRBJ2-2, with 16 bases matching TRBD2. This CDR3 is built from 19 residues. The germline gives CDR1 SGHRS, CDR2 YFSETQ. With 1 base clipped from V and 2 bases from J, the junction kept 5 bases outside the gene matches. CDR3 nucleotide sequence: TGCGCCAGCAGCTTGCCCGGGACTAGCGGGGGGGCAAACACCGGGGAGCTGTTTTTT. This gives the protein CASSLPGTSGGANTGELFF.

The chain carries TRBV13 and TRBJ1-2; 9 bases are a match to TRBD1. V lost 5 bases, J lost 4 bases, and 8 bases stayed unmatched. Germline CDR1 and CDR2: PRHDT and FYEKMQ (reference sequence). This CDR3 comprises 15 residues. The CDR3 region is CASSVQGARSYGYTF. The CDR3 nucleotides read TGTGCCAGCAGCGTACAGGGGGCGCGCAGCTATGGCTACACCTTC.

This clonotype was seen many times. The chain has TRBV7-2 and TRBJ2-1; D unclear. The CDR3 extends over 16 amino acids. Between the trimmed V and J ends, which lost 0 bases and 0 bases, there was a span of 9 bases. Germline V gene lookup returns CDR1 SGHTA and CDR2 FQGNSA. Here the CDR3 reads CASSLAELSSYNEQFF. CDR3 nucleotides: TGTGCCAGCAGCTTAGCCGAGCTGAGCTCCTACAATGAGCAGTTCTTC.

The CDR3 DNA reads as TGTGCCAGCACAAGGACTTCCCCTAGCAGGCCGCAAGAGACCCAGTACTTC. Its translation: CASTRTSPSRPQETQYF. This chain uses TRBV5-6 with TRBJ2-5; D may be TRBD2 (5 bases). With 6 bases removed from V and 2 bases from J, the gap between germline ends came to 23 bases. The CDR3 is made up of 17 amino acids. Germline V CDR1 and CDR2: SGHDT, YYEEEE.

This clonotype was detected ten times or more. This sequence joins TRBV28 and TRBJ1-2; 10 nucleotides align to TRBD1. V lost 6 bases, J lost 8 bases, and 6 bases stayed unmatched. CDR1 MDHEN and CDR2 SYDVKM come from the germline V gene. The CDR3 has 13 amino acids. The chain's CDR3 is CASSPDRGRGYTF. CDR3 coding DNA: TGTGCCAGCAGCCCTGACAGGGGGCGAGGCTACACCTTC.

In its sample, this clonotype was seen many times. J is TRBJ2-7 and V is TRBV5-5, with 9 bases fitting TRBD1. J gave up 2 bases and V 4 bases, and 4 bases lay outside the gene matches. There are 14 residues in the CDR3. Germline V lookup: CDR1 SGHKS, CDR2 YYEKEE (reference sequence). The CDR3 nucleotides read TGTGCCAGCAGCCCCGGGACAGGGACCTACGAGCAGTACTTC. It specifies CASSPGTGTYEQYF. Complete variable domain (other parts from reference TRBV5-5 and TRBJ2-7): DAGVTQSPTHLIKTRGQQVTLRCSPISGHKSVSWYQQVLGQGPQFIFQYYEKEERGRGNFPDRFSARQFPNYSSELNVNALLLGDSALYLCASSPGTGTYEQYFGPGTRLTVT.

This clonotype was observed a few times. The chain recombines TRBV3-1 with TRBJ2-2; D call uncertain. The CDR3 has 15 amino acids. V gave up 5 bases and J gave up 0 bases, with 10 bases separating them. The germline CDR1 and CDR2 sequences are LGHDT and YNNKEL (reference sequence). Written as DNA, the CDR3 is TGTGCCAGCAGCTCCGAGGCCGCGAACACCGGGGAGCTGTTTTTT. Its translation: CASSSEAANTGELFF.

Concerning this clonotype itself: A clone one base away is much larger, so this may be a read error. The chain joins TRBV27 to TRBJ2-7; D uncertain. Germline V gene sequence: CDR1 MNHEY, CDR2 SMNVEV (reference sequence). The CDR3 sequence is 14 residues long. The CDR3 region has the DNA TGTGCCAGCAGTTGGTCCCCGAGCTCCGACGAGCAGTACTTC. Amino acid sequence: CASSWSPSSDEQYF.

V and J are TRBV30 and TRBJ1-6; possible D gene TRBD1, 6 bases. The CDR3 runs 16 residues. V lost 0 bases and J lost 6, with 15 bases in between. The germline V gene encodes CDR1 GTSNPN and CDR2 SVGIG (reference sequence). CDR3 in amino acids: CAWSVRGRGVNSPLHF. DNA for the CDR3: TGTGCCTGGAGTGTACGGGGCAGGGGAGTTAATTCACCCCTCCACTTT.

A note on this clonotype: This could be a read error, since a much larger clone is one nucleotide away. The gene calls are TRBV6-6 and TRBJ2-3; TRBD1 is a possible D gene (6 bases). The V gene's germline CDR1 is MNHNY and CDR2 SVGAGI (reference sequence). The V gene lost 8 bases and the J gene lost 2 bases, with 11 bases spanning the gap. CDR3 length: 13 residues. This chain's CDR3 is CASRDNITDTQYF. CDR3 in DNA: TGTGCCAGCCGGGACAACATCACAGATACGCAGTATTTT.

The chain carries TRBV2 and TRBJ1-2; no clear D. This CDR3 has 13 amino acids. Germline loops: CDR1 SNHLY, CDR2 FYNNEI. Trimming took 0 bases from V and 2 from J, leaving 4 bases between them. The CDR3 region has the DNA TGTGCCAGCAGTGAAGCCAGAAACTATGGCTACACCTTC. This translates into CASSEARNYGYTF.

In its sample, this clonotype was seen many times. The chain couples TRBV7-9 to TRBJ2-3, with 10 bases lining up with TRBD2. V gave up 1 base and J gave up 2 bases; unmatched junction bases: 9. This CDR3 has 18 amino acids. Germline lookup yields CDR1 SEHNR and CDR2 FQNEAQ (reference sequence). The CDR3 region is CASSLGPGTSVPTDTQYF. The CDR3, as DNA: TGTGCCAGCAGCTTAGGCCCCGGGACTAGCGTCCCCACAGATACGCAGTATTTT.

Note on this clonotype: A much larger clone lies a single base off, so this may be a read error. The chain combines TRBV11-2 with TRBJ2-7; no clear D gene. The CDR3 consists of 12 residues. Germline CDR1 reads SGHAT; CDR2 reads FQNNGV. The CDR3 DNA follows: TGTACCAGCAGCTCTTCCCGGTACGAGCAGTACTTC. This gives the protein CTSSSSRYEQYF.

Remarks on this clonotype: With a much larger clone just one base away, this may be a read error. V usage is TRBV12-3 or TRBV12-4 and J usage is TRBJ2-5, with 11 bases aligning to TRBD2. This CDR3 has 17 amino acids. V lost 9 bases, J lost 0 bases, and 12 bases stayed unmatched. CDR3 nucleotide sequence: TGTGCCAGGGGGGCTAAGAGGACTAGCGGGTACCAAGAGACCCAGTACTTC. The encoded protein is CARGAKRTSGYQETQYF.

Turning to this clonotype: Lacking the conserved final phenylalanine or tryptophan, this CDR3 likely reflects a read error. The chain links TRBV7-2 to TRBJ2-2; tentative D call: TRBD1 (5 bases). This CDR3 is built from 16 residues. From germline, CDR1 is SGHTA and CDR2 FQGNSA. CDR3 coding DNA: TGTGCTAGCAGCTTAGGGCAGGGTAGCCTCGGCGGGGAGCTGTTTTGT. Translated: CASSLGQGSLGGELFC.

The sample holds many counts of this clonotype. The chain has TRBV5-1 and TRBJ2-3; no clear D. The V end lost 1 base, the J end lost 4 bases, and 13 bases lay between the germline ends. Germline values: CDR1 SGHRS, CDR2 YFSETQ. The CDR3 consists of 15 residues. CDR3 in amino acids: CASSLLGNRPDTQYF. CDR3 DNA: TGCGCCAGCAGCTTGCTAGGTAATCGCCCAGATACGCAGTATTTT.

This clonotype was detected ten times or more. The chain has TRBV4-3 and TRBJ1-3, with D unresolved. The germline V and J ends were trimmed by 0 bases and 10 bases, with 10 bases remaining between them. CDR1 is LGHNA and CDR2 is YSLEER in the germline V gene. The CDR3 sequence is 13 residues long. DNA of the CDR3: TGCGCCAGCAGCCAAGATCGAATCCCGACCATATATTTT. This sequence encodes CASSQDRIPTIYF.

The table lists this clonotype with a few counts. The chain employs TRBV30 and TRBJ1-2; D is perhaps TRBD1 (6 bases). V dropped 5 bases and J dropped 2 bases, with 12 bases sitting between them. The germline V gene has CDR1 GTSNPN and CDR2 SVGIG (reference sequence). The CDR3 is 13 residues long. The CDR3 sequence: CAWQGSANYGYTF. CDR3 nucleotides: TGTGCCTGGCAGGGGTCGGCCAACTATGGCTACACCTTC.

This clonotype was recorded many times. CDR3 region: CASSRVRQGEQYF. Written as DNA, the CDR3 is TGTGCCAGCAGCCGAGTACGACAGGGCGAGCAGTACTTC. The chain links TRBV14 to TRBJ2-7; TRBD1 matches 7 bases. Trimming cost V 4 bases and J 6 bases; bases outside gene matches: 6. Germline V gives CDR1 SGHDN, CDR2 FVKESK. CDR3 length: 13 amino acids.

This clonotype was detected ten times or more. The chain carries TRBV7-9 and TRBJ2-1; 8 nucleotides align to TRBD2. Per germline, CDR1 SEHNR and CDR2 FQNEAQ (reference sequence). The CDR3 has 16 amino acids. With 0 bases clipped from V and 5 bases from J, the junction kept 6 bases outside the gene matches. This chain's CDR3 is CASSLAGSGRHNEQFF. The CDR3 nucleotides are TGTGCCAGCAGCTTAGCGGGGAGCGGGAGACACAATGAGCAGTTCTTC.

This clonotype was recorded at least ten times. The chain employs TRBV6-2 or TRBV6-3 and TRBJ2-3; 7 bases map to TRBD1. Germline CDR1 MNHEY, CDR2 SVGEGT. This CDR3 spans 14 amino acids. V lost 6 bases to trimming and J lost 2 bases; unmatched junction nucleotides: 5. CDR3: CASSQQGNTDTQYF. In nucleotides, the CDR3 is TGTGCCAGCAGCCAACAGGGGAACACAGATACGCAGTATTTT.

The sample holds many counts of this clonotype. The CDR3 DNA is TGTGCCAGCAGCCAAGAGGGGGGTAGTACAGATACGCAGTATTTT. This codes for CASSQEGGSTDTQYF. The chain employs TRBV4-2 and TRBJ2-3; possible D gene TRBD2, 6 bases. Trimming shortened V by 0 bases and J by 3 bases, and 10 bases separated the two germline ends. Germline assignment: CDR1 LGHNA and CDR2 YNFKEQ. The CDR3 consists of 15 residues.

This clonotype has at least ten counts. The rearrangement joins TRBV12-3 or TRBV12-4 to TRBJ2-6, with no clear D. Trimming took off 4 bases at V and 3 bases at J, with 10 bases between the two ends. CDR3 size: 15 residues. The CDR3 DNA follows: TGTGCCAGCAGTTCCCTTAGGGTTGGGGCCAACGTCCTGACTTTC. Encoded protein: CASSSLRVGANVLTF.

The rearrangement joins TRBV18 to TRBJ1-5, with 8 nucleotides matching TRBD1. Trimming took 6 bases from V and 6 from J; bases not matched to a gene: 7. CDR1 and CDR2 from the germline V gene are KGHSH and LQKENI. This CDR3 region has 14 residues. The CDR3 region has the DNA TGTGCCAGCTCGGGCCAGGGGGCAGGTCAGCCCCAGCATTTT. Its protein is CASSGQGAGQPQHF.

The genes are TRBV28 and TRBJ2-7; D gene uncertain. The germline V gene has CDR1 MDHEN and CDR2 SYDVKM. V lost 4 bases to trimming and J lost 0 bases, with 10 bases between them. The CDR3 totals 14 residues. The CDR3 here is CASSSPGHSYEQYF. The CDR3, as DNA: TGTGCCAGCAGTTCGCCCGGCCACTCCTACGAGCAGTACTTC.